This T cell receptor beta chain originates from a study of T cells in localized non-small cell lung cancer (dated by TCRdb to about 2020). Study-level background: T cell repertoires of about 240 early-stage NSCLC patients were analyzed, with tumors being compared against uninvolved tumor-adjacent lungs. The mean age of the NSCLC patients was under 70 years, with approximately 130 men and 85 to 110 women. The cohort was made up of hundreds of treatment-naive NSCLC patients whose localized lung tumors had been resected.

The immunoSEQ Assay was used to sequence TCR beta CDR3 regions from DNA. Processing in the source paper ran as follows. T cell density was computed as TCR beta template counts normalized to usable DNA estimated by amplifying housekeeping genes. Richness was estimated using the preseqR package, with extrapolation to 400,000 templates for PBMC samples and to 120,000 templates for tissue samples. Clonality was defined by subtracting Pielou's evenness from one. Tissue-enriched TCRs were identified by differential abundance testing using productive amino-acid clonotypes, minimum total count 5 and alpha 0.1. The Jaccard Index and the Morisita Overlap Index were used to measure repertoire overlap between compartments. GLIPH grouped TCR beta CDR3s together with public tetramer-defined viral CDR3s, and a viral motif had to include at least three viral sequences and also show V-gene enrichment. TCRdb stores this immuneACCESS table with in-frame sequences only. Part of the clones is absent; in the studies checked, under half of the shortfall reflects unresolved V genes, and no reason is known for the rest. That table gives V, J and clone size, and the DNA gave D and trimming. This sample holds approximately 67,000 clones; approximately 85% were observed only once. The ten largest clones represent 13% of the sample.

Trimming takes 2 bases from V and 4 bases from J, and the germline ends sit 5 bases apart. Including the terminal cysteine and phenylalanine, the CDR3 comprises 12 residues. CDR3 DNA only is kept here, 36 bases in frame from base 1. The germline V gene supplies CDR1 SGHNT and CDR2 YENEEA. At diagnosis, peripheral blood, uninvolved tumor-adjacent lung and tumor were collected and were preserved as a mix of fresh-frozen and FFPE material. For TCR repertoire profiling, the blood samples were analyzed as peripheral blood mononuclear cells. On this clone: It has no known antigen specificity. Within one base of it there is no much larger clone, and no base qualities were kept.

What the study reported, not specific to this receptor: Because of the exploratory design, TCR variables were selected using unadjusted p-values without false-discovery rate correction. Multi-region tumor sequencing was not performed, so intratumor heterogeneity could not be excluded. A median of 57 of the top 100 tumor clones turned up in the paired uninvolved adjacent lung, and 25 to 30 of those clones also ranked among the top 100 of that same adjacent lung. Higher T cell density in blood was associated with longer overall survival, whereas higher clonality in adjacent lung was associated with shorter survival. Uninvolved tumor-adjacent lung showed the highest T cell clonality, higher than tumor, which suggests more focused antigenic responses in the adjacent lung.

This sequence originates from an older female donor with stage I lung adenocarcinoma. The chain is made from TRBV11-3 and TRBJ1-2; the D segment cannot be called with confidence. The sample was peripheral blood, taken before any cancer treatment. The DNA reads TGTGCCAGCAGCTTAAACAGCTATGGCTACACCTTC. It codes for CASSLNSYGYTF.